This T cell receptor (beta chain) was identified in a study of response to subunit inactivated influenza vaccine. CDR1 and CDR2 (germline): LNHNV, YYDKDF (reference sequence). The CDR3 extends over 16 amino acids. Each CDR3 protein gets one entry after TCRdb re-called the RT-PCR reads with MiXCR. The sample has hundreds of thousands of distinct CDR3 sequences, less than 20% seen once. This clonotype occurred once. Antigen unknown. An end of the junction differs from the germline gene, which may be a read error. Whole-study findings and limits: Authors suggested each seasonal influenza vaccination recruits few new T cells.

The rearrangement joins TRBV15 to TRBJ2-4, with unresolved D. The clonotype comes from a man aged 50 or older who received an inactivated influenza vaccine. Here the sequenced sample was PBMCs from blood, taken 5 days after vaccination. This CDR3 reads CATCREELLAKNIQYF. Written as DNA, the CDR3 is TGTGCCACCTGCAGAGAGGAGCTACTAGCCAAAAACATTCAGTACTTC.